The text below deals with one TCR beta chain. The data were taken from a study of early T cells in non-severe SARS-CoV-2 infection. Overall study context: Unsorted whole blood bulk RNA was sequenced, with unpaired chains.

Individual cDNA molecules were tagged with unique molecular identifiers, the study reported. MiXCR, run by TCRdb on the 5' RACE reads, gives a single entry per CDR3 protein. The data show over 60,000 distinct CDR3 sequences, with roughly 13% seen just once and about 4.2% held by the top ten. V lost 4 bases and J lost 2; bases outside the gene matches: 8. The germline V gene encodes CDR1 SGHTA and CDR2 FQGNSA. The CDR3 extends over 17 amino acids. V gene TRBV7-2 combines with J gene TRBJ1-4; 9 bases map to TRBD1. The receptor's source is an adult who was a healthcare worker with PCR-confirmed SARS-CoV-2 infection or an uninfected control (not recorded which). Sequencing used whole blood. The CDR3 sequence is CASSSGRTGVTNEKLFF. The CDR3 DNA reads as TGTGCCAGCAGCTCCGGCAGGACAGGGGTTACTAATGAAAAACTGTTTTTT.